This paragraph reports one TCR beta chain. What it binds is unknown. It was with 60 Vbeta and 13 Jbeta primers that the PCR ran. Produced via immunoSEQ multiplex PCR; TCRdb's table is partial and in-frame only. The sample includes 130,000 to 150,000 clones, roughly 80% seen only once; the top ten take roughly 6.7%. This record belongs to a study of cytomegalovirus exposure and HLA in healthy donors. Study context: Findings of an earlier analysis included 117 million unique TCR beta sequences from 190 million or so T cells. Unique TCRs from HLA-typed donors, some 85 million of them, were held in an early data release.

Trimming removed 5 bases from V and 2 bases from J; junction bases left unmatched: 10. Germline assignment: CDR1 SGHRS and CDR2 YFSETQ. This CDR3 contains 16 residues. Overall study results and limits: The authors enumerated over 150 TCR beta chains as linked to cytomegalovirus. Earlier results showed most TCR beta V segments being productive about 87% or about 30% of the time.

This chain links TRBV5-1 with TRBJ2-7; 10 bases agree with TRBD2. The clonotype was recovered from a woman aged 40 to 55 in good health and CMV-seropositive. Sequenced material: PBMCs. CDR3 in amino acids: CASRRGAGGTAYEQYF. The CDR3 DNA reads TGCGCCAGCAGACGGGGAGCGGGGGGGACCGCCTACGAGCAGTACTTC. Full variable domain (missing parts from reference TRBV5-1 and TRBJ2-7): KAGVTQTPRYLIKTRGQQVTLSCSPISGHRSVSWYQQTPGQGLQFLFEYFSETQRNKGNFPGRFSGRQFSNSRSEMNVSTLELGDSALYLCASRRGAGGTAYEQYFGPGTRLTVT.